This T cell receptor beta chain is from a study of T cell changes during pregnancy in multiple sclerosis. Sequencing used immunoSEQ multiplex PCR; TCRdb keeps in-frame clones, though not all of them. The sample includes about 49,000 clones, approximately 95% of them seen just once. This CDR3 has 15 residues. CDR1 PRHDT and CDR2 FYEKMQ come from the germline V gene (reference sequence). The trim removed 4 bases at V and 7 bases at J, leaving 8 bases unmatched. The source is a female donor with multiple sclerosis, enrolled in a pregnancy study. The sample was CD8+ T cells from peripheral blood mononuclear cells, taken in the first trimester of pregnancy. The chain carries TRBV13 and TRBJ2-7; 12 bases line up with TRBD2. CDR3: CASSSRTSGIGEQYF. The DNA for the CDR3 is TGTGCCAGCAGCTCTCGGACTAGCGGGATAGGGGAGCAGTACTTC.